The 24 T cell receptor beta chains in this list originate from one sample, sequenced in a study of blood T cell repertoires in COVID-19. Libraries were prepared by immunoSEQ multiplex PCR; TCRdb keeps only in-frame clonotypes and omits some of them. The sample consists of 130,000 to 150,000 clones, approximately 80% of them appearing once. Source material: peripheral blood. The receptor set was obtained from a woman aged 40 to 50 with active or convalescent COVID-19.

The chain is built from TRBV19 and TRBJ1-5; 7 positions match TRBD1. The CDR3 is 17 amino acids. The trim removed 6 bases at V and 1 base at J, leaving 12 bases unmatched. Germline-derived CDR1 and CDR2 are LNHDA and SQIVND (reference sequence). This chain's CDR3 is CASSRLRGGGSNQPQHF. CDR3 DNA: TGTGCCAGTAGCCGCTTACGAGGGGGCGGAAGCAATCAGCCCCAGCATTTT.

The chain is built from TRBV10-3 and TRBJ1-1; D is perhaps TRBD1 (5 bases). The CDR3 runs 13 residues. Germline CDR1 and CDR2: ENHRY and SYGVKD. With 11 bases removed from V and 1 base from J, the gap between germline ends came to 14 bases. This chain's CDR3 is CASGTGRNTEAFF. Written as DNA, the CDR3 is TGTGCCTCGGGGACTGGGAGGAACACTGAAGCTTTCTTT.

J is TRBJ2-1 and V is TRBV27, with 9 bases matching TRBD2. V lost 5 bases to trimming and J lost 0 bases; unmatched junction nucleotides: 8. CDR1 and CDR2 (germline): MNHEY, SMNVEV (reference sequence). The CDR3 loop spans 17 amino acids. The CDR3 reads CASSGGLAPSSYNEQFF. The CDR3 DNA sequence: TGTGCCAGCAGTGGGGGACTAGCTCCGAGCTCCTACAATGAGCAGTTCTTC.

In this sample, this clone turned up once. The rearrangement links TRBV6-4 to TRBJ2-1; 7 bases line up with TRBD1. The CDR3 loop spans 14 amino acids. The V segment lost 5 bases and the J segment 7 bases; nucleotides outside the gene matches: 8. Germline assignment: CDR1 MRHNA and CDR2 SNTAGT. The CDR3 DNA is TGTGCCAGCAGTCGCTCCGGGACAGATAATGAGCAGTTCTTC. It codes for CASSRSGTDNEQFF.

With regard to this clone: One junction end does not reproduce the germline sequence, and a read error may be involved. As DNA, the CDR3 is TGTGCCAGCAGCTTATCCTTGAACCTCGAACAGGGGCGGGCCAACTTC. Protein sequence: CASSLSLNLEQGRANF. The chain recombines TRBV7-2 with TRBJ2-5; 7 nucleotides match TRBD1. The CDR3 extends over 16 amino acids. Per germline, CDR1 SGHTA and CDR2 FQGNSA.

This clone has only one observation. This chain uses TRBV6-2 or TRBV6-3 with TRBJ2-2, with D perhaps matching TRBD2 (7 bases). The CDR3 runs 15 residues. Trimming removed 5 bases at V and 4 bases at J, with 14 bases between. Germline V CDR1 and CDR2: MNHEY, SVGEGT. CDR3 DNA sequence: TGTGCCAGCAGTCAGGGGAGGGCGGTCACCGGGGAGCTGTTTTTT. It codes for CASSQGRAVTGELFF.

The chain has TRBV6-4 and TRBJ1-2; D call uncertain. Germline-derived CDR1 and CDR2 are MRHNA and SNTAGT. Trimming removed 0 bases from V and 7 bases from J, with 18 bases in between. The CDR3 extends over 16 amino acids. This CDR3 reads CASSDSTIPGLGGYTF. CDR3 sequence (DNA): TGTGCCAGCAGTGACTCGACGATCCCGGGTCTTGGTGGCTACACCTTC.

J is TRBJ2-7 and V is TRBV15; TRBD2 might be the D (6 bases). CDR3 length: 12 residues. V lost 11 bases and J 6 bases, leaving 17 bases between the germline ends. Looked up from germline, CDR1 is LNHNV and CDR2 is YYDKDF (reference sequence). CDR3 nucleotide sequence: TGTGCCGAAATAGCGGACCGCGTCGAGCAGTACTTC. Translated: CAEIADRVEQYF.

The DNA of the CDR3 is TGTGCCAGCAGCTTAGATTACCTCAGGGGGGACGGCACTGAAGCTTTCTTT. Protein product: CASSLDYLRGDGTEAFF. V gene TRBV11-2 combines with J gene TRBJ1-1; 7 bases match TRBD1. The CDR3 contains 17 residues. After removal of 0 bases from V and 4 bases from J, the junction contained 11 bases not matched to a gene. Germline V gene sequence: CDR1 SGHAT, CDR2 FQNNGV.

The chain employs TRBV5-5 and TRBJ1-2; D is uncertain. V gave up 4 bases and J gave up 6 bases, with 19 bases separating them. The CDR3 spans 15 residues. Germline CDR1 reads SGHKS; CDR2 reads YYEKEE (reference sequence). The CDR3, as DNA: TGTGCCAGCAGCCCCGGGAGCCGTCCTAGAAATGGCTACACCTTC. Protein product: CASSPGSRPRNGYTF.

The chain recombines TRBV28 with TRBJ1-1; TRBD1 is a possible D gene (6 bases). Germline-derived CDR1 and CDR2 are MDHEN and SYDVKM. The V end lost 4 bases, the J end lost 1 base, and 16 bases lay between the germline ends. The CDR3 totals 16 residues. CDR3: CASSSPTGWGNTEAFF. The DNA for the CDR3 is TGTGCCAGCAGTTCACCCACAGGGTGGGGGAACACTGAAGCTTTCTTT.

The CDR3 nucleotides read TGTGCCAGCTCAACTGATCAGGGCTACGAGCAGTACTTC. Amino acid sequence: CASSTDQGYEQYF. The J gene is TRBJ2-7, the V gene TRBV18; tentative D call: TRBD1 (5 bases). This CDR3 is 13 amino acids long. From germline, CDR1 is KGHSH and CDR2 LQKENI. V was clipped by 5 bases and J by 3 bases, with 11 bases between them.

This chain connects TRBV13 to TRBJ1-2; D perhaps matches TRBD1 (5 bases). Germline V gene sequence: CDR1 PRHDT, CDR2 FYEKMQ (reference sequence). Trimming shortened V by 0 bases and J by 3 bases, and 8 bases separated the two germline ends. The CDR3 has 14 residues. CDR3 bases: TGTGCCAGCAGCTTAGGCCGGGACTACTATGGCTACACCTTC. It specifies CASSLGRDYYGYTF.

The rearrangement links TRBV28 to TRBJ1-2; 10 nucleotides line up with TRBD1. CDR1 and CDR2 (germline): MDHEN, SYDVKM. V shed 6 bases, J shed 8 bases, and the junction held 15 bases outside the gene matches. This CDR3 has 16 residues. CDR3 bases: TGTGCCAGCAGACCCACCGTAGGGACAGGGGATTACGGCTACACCTTC. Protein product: CASRPTVGTGDYGYTF.

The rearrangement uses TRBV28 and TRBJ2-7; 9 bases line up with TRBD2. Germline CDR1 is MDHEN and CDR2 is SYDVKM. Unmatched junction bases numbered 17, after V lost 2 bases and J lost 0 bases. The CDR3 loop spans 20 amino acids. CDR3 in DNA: TGTGCCAGCAGTTTAAAGGGGGTGAGCGGGAGGTACCCTAGCTCCTACGAGCAGTACTTC. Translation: CASSLKGVSGRYPSSYEQYF. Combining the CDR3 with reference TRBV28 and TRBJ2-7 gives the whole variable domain DVKVTQSSRYLVKRTGEKVFLECVQDMDHENMFWYRQDPGLGLRLIYFSYDVKMKEKGDIPEGYSVSREKKERFSLILESASTNQTSMYLCASSLKGVSGRYPSSYEQYFGPGTRLTVT.

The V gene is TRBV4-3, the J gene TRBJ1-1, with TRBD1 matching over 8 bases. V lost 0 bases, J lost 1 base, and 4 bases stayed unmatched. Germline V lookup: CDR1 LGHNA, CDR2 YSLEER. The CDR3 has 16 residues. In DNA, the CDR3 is TGCGCCAGCAGCCAAGAGGTTGGGACAGGGAACACTGAAGCTTTCTTT. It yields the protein CASSQEVGTGNTEAFF.

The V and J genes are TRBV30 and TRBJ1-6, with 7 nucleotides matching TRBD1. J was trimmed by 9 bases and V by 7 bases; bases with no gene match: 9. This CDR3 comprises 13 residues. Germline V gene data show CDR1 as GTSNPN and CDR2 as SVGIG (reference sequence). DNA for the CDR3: TGTGCCTACTCAAGACAGGGAATTTCACCCCTCCACTTT. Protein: CAYSRQGISPLHF.

The CDR3 loop reads CATSDFRGGVSTDTQYF. DNA for the CDR3: TGTGCCACCAGTGATTTTAGGGGGGGTGTGAGCACAGATACGCAGTATTTT. The genes are TRBV24-1 and TRBJ2-3; D is perhaps TRBD2 (7 bases). V lost 1 base to trimming and J lost 0 bases, with 13 bases between them. The CDR3 has 17 amino acids. CDR1 is KGHDR and CDR2 is SFDVKD in the germline V gene.

The CDR3 region has the DNA TGTGCCAGCAGTTCCCCACAGGGGGGGCCTGGCTACACCTTC. As protein: CASSSPQGGPGYTF. The rearrangement joins TRBV6-5 to TRBJ1-2, with 8 bases that match TRBD1. V gave up 4 bases and J gave up 7 bases; unmatched junction bases: 8. Germline V gene data show CDR1 as MNHEY and CDR2 as SVGAGI. The CDR3 has 14 amino acids.

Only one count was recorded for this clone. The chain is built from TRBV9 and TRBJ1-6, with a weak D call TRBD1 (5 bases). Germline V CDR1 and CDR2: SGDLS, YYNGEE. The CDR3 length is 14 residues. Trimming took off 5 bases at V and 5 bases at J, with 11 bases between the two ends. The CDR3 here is CASSNPGNNSPLHF. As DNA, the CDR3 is TGTGCCAGCAGTAACCCAGGGAATAATTCACCCCTCCACTTT. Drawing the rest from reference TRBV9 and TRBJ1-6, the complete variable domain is DSGVTQTPKHLITATGQRVTLRCSPRSGDLSVYWYQQSLDQGLQFLIQYYNGEERAKGNILERFSAQQFPDLHSELNLSSLELGDSALYFCASSNPGNNSPLHFGNGTRLTVT.

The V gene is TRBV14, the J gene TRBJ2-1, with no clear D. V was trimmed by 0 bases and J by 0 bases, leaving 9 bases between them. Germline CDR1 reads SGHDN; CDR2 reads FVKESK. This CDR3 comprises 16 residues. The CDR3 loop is CASSQDEFDSYNEQFF. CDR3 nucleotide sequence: TGTGCCAGCAGCCAAGATGAGTTCGACTCCTACAATGAGCAGTTCTTC.

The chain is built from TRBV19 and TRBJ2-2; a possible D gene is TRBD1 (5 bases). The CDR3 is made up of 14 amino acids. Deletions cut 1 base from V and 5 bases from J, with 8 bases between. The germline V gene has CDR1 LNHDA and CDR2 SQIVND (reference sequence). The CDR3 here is CASSIVQATGELFF. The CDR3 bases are TGTGCCAGTAGTATAGTACAGGCGACCGGGGAGCTGTTTTTT.

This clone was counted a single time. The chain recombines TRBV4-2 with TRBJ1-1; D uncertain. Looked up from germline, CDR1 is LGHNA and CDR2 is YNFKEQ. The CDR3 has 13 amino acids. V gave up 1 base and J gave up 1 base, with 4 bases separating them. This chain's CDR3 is CASSQAGNTEAFF. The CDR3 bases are TGTGCCAGCAGCCAAGCAGGGAACACTGAAGCTTTCTTT.

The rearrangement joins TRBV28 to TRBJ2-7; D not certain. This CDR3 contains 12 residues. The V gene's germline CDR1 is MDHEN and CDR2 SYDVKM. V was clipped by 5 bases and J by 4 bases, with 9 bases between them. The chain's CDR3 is CASSPTYYEQYF. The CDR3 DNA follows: TGTGCCAGCAGTCCTACTTATTACGAGCAGTACTTC.